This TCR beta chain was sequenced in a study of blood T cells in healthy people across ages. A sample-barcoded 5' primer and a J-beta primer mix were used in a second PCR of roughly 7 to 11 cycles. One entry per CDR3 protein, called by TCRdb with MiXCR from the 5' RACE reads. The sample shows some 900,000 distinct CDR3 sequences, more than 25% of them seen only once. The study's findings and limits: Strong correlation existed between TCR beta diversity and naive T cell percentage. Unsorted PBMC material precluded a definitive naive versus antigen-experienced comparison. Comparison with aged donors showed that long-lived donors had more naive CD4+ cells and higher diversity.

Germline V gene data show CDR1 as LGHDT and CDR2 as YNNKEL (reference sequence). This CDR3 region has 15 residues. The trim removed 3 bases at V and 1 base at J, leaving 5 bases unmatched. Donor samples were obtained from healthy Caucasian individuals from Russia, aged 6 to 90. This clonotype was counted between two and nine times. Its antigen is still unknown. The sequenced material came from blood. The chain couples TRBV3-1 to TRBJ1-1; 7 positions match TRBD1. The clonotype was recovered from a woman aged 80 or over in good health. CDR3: CASSHLGQTNTEAFF. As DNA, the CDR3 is TGTGCCAGCAGCCACCTGGGACAGACGAACACTGAAGCTTTCTTT. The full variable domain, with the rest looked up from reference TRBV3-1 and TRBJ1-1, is DTAVSQTPKYLVTQMGNDKSIKCEQNLGHDTMYWYKQDSKKFLKIMFSYNNKELIINETVPNRFSPKSPDKAHLNLHINSLELGDSAVYFCASSHLGQTNTEAFFGQGTRLTVV.